The clone carrying this TCR beta chain was observed at least ten times. No antigen is known for it. The entry originates in a study of read filtering for tumor transcriptome and immune sequencing. Study as a whole: Whole-transcriptome libraries were prepared after DNase treatment. RNA-seq yielded only about 75 to 1,300 TCR reads, IR-seq about 4 to 10.27 million. Study-level findings and limits: Compared with RNA-seq, IR-seq gave much higher clonotype depth and reliability.

The CDR3 spans 19 residues. Deletions cut 0 bases from V and 0 bases from J, with 21 bases between. The V gene's germline CDR1 is SGHTA and CDR2 FQGNSA. From about 0.4 ug of RNA, a library with molecular barcoded alpha/delta and beta/gamma adaptors was made. TCRdb re-analysed the reads in MiXCR, keeping a single row per CDR3 protein. The data contain around 65,000 distinct CDR3 sequences, around 19% of them seen just once; the ten biggest clones take up under 13%. The sequence came from a donor aged 40 or older with multiple myeloma. The J gene is TRBJ2-7, the V gene TRBV7-2; possible D gene TRBD2, 5 bases. Source material: a population of CD138-negative cells sorted from bone marrow. The CDR3 loop reads CASSLASWVNSESSYEQYF. The CDR3 coding sequence is TGTGCCAGCAGCTTAGCTTCATGGGTTAATAGCGAGAGCTCCTACGAGCAGTACTTC.